This TCR beta chain emerged from a study of cytomegalovirus exposure and HLA in healthy donors. Overall study context: An earlier analysis found some 100 million unique TCR beta sequences from approximately 190 million T cells.

13 Jbeta primers and 60 Vbeta primers were used for the PCR. The protocol was immunoSEQ multiplex PCR, while the TCRdb copy is restricted to in-frame clones and leaves out a portion. In the table there are under 200,000 clones, approximately 80% of which are singletons. Study observations and caveats: Data from an earlier analysis indicated that most TCR beta V segments were productive either about 87% or about 30% of the time.

These donors counted as nominally healthy when sampled, but unrecorded immune exposures were likely. Per the germline V gene, CDR1 is SGHDT and CDR2 is YYEEEE. The CDR3 loop spans 14 amino acids. V was clipped by 4 bases and J by 6 bases, with 17 bases between them. About this clone itself: The antigen is not known.

Material for sequencing was PBMCs. This TCR was recovered from a woman aged 40 to 50 in good health and CMV-seropositive. This sequence joins TRBV5-6 and TRBJ2-7, with a possible D match to TRBD1 (6 bases). Here the CDR3 reads CASSLVDRTGEQYF. The CDR3 DNA sequence: TGTGCCAGCAGCCTGGTTGACAGGACGGGCGAGCAGTACTTC. The full variable domain, its missing parts supplied by reference TRBV5-6 and TRBJ2-7, is DAGVTQSPTHLIKTRGQQVTLRCSPKSGHDTVSWYQQALGQGPQFIFQYYEEEERQRGNFPDRFSGHQFPNYSSELNVNALLLGDSALYLCASSLVDRTGEQYFGPGTRLTVT.